This entry lists 15 T cell receptor beta chains sequenced from one sample in a study of T cells in Graves' hyperthyroidism and ophthalmopathy. RNA transcripts served as the template for amplifying TCR beta CDR3 regions. A first-round RT-PCR of the TCR CDR3 used the HTBI primer set. TCRdb re-called the multiplex PCR reads with MiXCR, one entry per CDR3 protein. The sample gives 370,000 or so distinct CDR3 sequences, more than 15% of which show up once; approximately 30% is in the top ten. Sequencing input: blood. These receptors originate from a woman aged 18-29 years with Graves' hyperthyroidism that later progressed to Graves' ophthalmopathy.

V is TRBV20-1 and J is TRBJ2-1, with 10 bases fitting TRBD2. Germline CDR1 reads DFQATT; CDR2 reads SNEGSKA (reference sequence). This CDR3 region has 15 residues. With V trimmed by 2 bases and J by 6 bases, 7 bases remained unmatched. CDR3 region: CSARSQGLATNEQFF. The DNA for the CDR3 is TGCAGTGCTAGAAGTCAGGGACTAGCGACCAATGAGCAGTTCTTC.

The V gene is TRBV30, the J gene TRBJ2-2; D is ambiguous. Germline CDR1 GTSNPN, CDR2 SVGIG (reference sequence). This CDR3 is 12 amino acids long. V was trimmed by 0 bases and J by 9 bases, leaving 8 bases between them. The CDR3 spells CAWSVIERELFF. The CDR3 nucleotides read TGTGCCTGGAGTGTGATAGAGAGGGAGCTGTTTTTT.

In regard to this clonotype: A read error may be the cause here, since a much bigger clone is one base away. The chain couples TRBV5-1 to TRBJ2-7; TRBD1 aligns across 8 bases. The CDR3 has 14 amino acids. Per germline, CDR1 SGHRS and CDR2 YFSETQ. The chain's CDR3 is CASSNGTGTYEKYF. The CDR3 bases are TGCGCCAGCAGCAACGGGACAGGTACTTACGAGAAGTACTTC.

As to this clonotype: One base away lies a much larger clone, so this may be a sequencing read error. The chain is built from TRBV12-5 and TRBJ2-1; D unclear. The J call may be wrong; the DNA end is better matched by TRBJ2-7. The CDR3 totals 13 residues. Looked up from germline, CDR1 is LGHNT and CDR2 is FRNRAP. CDR3 bases: TGTGCTAGTGGTTTTGGGATTTACAATGAGCAGTACTTC. Translating it yields CASGFGIYNEQYF.

As for this clonotype: This may come from a read error, since a much larger clone is one base off. The chain uses TRBV27 and TRBJ2-5; TRBD2 aligns across 11 bases. This CDR3 is 15 amino acids long. The V gene's germline CDR1 is MNHEY and CDR2 SMNVEV (reference sequence). V gave up 3 bases and J gave up 5 bases; unmatched junction bases: 5. The CDR3 sequence: CASSFGTSGHETQYF. CDR3 sequence (DNA): TGTGCCAGCAGTTTTGGGACTAGCGGCCACGAGACCCAGTACTTC.

This clonotype was counted ten times or more. The rearrangement joins TRBV20-1 to TRBJ2-7; no reliable D call. The germline V and J ends were trimmed by 6 bases and 4 bases, with 16 bases remaining between them. The CDR3 covers 13 residues. In germline, CDR1 is DFQATT, CDR2 SNEGSKA (reference sequence). In nucleotides, the CDR3 is TGCAGTGCCAACCGTCGTGGGCTATACGAGCAGTACTTC. As protein: CSANRRGLYEQYF.

This clonotype was observed many times. The chain is built from TRBV27 and TRBJ2-7; D perhaps matches TRBD2 (6 bases). From germline, CDR1 is MNHEY and CDR2 SMNVEV (reference sequence). This CDR3 is built from 14 residues. V lost 0 bases to trimming and J lost 1 base, with 7 bases between them. The CDR3 DNA sequence: TGTGCCAGCAGTTTATCAGCGGGTTCCTACGAGCAGTACTTC. Translating gives CASSLSAGSYEQYF.

This clonotype was picked up many times. The chain combines TRBV11-2 with TRBJ2-4; 8 bases fit TRBD1. V lost 0 bases to trimming and J lost 1 base; unmatched junction nucleotides: 2. Germline V gene data show CDR1 as SGHAT and CDR2 as FQNNGV. The CDR3 is made up of 16 amino acids. CDR3 sequence: CASSLDWDRAKNIQYF. The CDR3 region has the DNA TGTGCCAGCAGCTTAGACTGGGACAGGGCCAAAAACATTCAGTACTTC.

This chain uses TRBV27 with TRBJ1-5, with 7 bases aligning to TRBD1. The CDR3 extends over 16 amino acids. CDR1 and CDR2 (germline): MNHEY, SMNVEV (reference sequence). The V gene end was trimmed by 5 bases and the J gene end by 5 bases; junction bases not matched to a gene: 12. CDR3 sequence: CASSPQTGRMDQPQHF. CDR3 coding DNA: TGTGCCAGCAGTCCCCAGACAGGGAGGATGGATCAGCCCCAGCATTTT.

This chain uses TRBV4-3 with TRBJ1-2; a weak D match, TRBD1 (6 bases). The CDR3 is made up of 16 amino acids. The ends were cut back, 9 bases at V and 5 bases at J, with 25 bases in the middle. Germline CDR1 LGHNA, CDR2 YSLEER. The CDR3 DNA follows: TGCGCCAGTACCTGGGGTAGCGCGACAGGAGAGTATGGCTACACCTTC. Its protein product is CASTWGSATGEYGYTF.

The V call is TRBV20-1, the J call TRBJ2-3; 9 bases align to TRBD1. With 0 bases clipped from V and 2 bases from J, the junction kept 6 bases outside the gene matches. This CDR3 has 16 residues. Per germline, CDR1 DFQATT and CDR2 SNEGSKA (reference sequence). CDR3 nucleotides: TGCAGTGCTAGAGACAACAGGGGGCTATCCACAGATACGCAGTATTTT. The encoded protein is CSARDNRGLSTDTQYF.

The table lists this clonotype with many counts. The chain is built from TRBV13 and TRBJ2-3; D is uncertain. This CDR3 has 15 amino acids. Germline CDR1 and CDR2: PRHDT and FYEKMQ (reference sequence). V was pared by 2 bases and J by 2 bases, with 11 bases between. The CDR3: CASSLQRAHTDTQYF. Written as DNA, the CDR3 is TGTGCCAGCAGCTTACAACGGGCGCACACAGATACGCAGTATTTT.

This clonotype was detected only a few times. The chain carries TRBV18 and TRBJ2-5; D tentatively reads TRBD1 or TRBD2 (5 bases each). This CDR3 spans 16 amino acids. The V gene's germline CDR1 is KGHSH and CDR2 LQKENI. Trimming took off 2 bases at V and 1 base at J, with 14 bases between the two ends. CDR3 sequence (DNA): TGTGCCAGCTCACCAATCTTGCTGGGGGTCCAAGAGACCCAGTACTTC. Its protein is CASSPILLGVQETQYF.

In the case of this clonotype: A much larger clonotype is one base distant, so this may be a read error. The V and J genes are TRBV27 and TRBJ2-5; no clear D. The ends were cut back, 5 bases at V and 2 bases at J, with 18 bases in the middle. This CDR3 is built from 16 residues. Germline CDR1 MNHEY, CDR2 SMNVEV (reference sequence). CDR3 in DNA: TGTGCCAGCAGTGATTGGAGAGCCGGCCCTCAAGAGACCCAGTACTTC. Amino acid sequence: CASSDWRAGPQETQYF.

The chain is built from TRBV12-3 or TRBV12-4 and TRBJ2-2; 7 bases are shared with TRBD1. This CDR3 region has 16 residues. V shed 6 bases, J shed 0 bases, and the junction held 7 bases outside the gene matches. The CDR3 bases are TGTGCCAGCAGATCCCCGGGGACAGCGAACACCGGGGAGCTGTTTTTT. It encodes CASRSPGTANTGELFF.